This T cell receptor (beta chain) was identified during a study of blood T cell repertoires in COVID-19. Turning to the study itself: Acute-phase and convalescent COVID-19 samples originated in the United States, Italy and Spain. The cDNA or gDNA used as material had been derived from T cells, B-cell-depleted T cells, or PBMCs.

The CDR3 runs to 10 residues. Germline lookup yields CDR1 GTSNPN and CDR2 SVGIG (reference sequence). Here immunoSEQ multiplex PCR was the method, and the copy in TCRdb shows in-frame clones only, minus some. The repertoire holds about 300,000 clones, with about 85% as singletons. On this clone itself: Germline is not matched at one junction end, which may reflect a read error.

The sequence derives from a woman aged 25 to 39 who had recovered from COVID-19. Sequences were obtained from PBMCs or T cells enriched from blood (not recorded which). The J gene is TRBJ1-1, the V gene TRBV30; D unclear. CDR3 residues: CAWRNTEAFF. The CDR3 nucleotides are TGTGCCTGGCGTAACACGGAAGCTTTCTTT. The full variable domain, its missing parts supplied by reference TRBV30 and TRBJ1-1, is SQTIHQWPATLVQPVGSPLSLECTVEGTSNPNLYWYRQAAGRGLQLLFYSVGIGQISSEVPQNLSASRPQDRQFILSSKKLLLSDSGFYLCAWRNTEAFFGQGTRLTVV.